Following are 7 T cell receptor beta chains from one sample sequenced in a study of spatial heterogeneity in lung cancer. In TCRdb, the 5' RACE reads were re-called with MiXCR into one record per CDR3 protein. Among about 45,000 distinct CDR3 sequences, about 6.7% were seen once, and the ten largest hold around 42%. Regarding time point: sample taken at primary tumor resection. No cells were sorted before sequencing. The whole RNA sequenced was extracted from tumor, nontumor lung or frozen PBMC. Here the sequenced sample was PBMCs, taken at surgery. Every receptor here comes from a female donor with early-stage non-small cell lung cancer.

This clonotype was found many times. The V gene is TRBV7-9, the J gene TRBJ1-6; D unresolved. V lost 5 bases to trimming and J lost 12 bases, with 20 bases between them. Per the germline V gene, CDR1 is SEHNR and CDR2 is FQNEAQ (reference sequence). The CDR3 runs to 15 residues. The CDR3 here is CASSPTGAGDRPLHF. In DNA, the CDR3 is TGTGCCAGCAGCCCCACCGGAGCCGGAGATAGACCCCTCCACTTT.

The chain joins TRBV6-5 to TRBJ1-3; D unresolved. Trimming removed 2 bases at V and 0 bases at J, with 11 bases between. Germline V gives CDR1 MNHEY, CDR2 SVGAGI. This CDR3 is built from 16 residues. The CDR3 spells CASSYMSSLSGNTIYF. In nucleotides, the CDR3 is TGTGCCAGCAGTTACATGAGCAGCCTCTCTGGAAACACCATATATTTT.

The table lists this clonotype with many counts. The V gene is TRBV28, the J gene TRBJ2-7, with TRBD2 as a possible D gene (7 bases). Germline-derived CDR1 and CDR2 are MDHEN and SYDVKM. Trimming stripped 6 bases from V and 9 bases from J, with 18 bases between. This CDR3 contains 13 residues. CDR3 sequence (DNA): TGTGCCAGCAGGCAGTTTGCGGGGGCGGGGCAGTACTTC. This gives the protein CASRQFAGAGQYF.

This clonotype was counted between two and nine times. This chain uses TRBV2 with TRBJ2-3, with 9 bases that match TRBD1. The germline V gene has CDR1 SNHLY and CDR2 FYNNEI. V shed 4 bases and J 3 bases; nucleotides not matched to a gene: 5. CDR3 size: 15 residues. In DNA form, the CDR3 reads TGTGCCAGCAGTGCGGGACAGGGAGGAACAGATACGCAGTATTTT. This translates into CASSAGQGGTDTQYF.

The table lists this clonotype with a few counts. The CDR3 nucleotides read TGCAGTGCTAGACGGGACACCGGGGAGCTGTTTTTT. Translation: CSARRDTGELFF. The rearrangement links TRBV20-1 to TRBJ2-2; D unresolved. Germline CDR1 DFQATT, CDR2 SNEGSKA (reference sequence). The V and J ends lost 2 bases and 3 bases respectively, with 4 bases between them. CDR3 size: 12 residues.

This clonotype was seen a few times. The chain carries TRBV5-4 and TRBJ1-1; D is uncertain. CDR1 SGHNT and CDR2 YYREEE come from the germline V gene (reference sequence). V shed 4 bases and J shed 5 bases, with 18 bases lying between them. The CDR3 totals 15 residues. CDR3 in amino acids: CASSPGRGVRTEAFF. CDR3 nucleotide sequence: TGTGCCAGCAGCCCTGGGCGTGGGGTTAGAACTGAAGCTTTCTTT.

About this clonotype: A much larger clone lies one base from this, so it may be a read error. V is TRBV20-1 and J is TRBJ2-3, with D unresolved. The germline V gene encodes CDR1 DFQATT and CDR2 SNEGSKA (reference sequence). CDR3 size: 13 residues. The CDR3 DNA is TGCAGTGCTAGAGGGGCAAGCAGAGATACGCAGTATTTT. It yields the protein CSARGASRDTQYF.